The 6 T cell receptor beta chains below were found in one sample sequenced in a study of shared T cell receptors in the human thymus. Using immunoSEQ multiplex PCR, the repertoire was profiled, and TCRdb retains in-frame clones only, with some absent. The data show hundreds of thousands of clones, around 87% seen once. The sample was also reused in another study, on human thymus T cells.

Sequencing was performed on thymocytes. These TCRs come from a boy under three years old with a congenital heart defect.

This clone was seen more than once but under ten times. The rearrangement joins TRBV27 to TRBJ2-3; the match to TRBD2 covers 10 bases. The germline V gene encodes CDR1 MNHEY and CDR2 SMNVEV (reference sequence). The CDR3 runs 22 residues. The V and J ends lost 0 bases and 0 bases, in that order; junction bases with no gene match: 18. The CDR3 DNA reads as TGTGCCAGCAGTTTATCGGGTGCCCCCCGGACTAGCGGCCCGTCTAGCACAGATACGCAGTATTTT. Residues: CASSLSGAPRTSGPSSTDTQYF.

The V gene is TRBV21-1, the J gene TRBJ2-7; the DNA was not used to check the table's D call, TRBD1. TRBV21-1 is flagged as a pseudogene. CDR3 length equals 15 residues. In DNA form, the CDR3 reads TGTGCCAGCAGCAAAGCCACGGACAGGGACTACGAGCAGTACTTC. Protein product: CASSKATDRDYEQYF.

This clone turned up a few times. The chain uses TRBV18 and TRBJ2-7, with a tentative D call TRBD2 (5 bases). The length of the CDR3 is 14 residues. Germline V gives CDR1 KGHSH, CDR2 LQKENI. V lost 4 bases and J 0 bases, leaving 10 bases between the germline ends. The CDR3 sequence: CASSRAGNSYEQYF. For the CDR3, the DNA is TGTGCCAGCTCACGTGCCGGGAACTCCTACGAGCAGTACTTC.

The genes are TRBV4-3 and TRBJ2-7, with 7 bases fitting TRBD1. Germline CDR1 and CDR2: LGHNA and YSLEER. This CDR3 is 16 amino acids long. With 0 bases clipped from V and 4 bases from J, the junction kept 9 bases outside the gene matches. CDR3 coding DNA: TGCGCCAGCAGCCAAGACAAAGTACAGGGGTTTTACGAGCAGTACTTC. It translates to CASSQDKVQGFYEQYF.

The chain employs TRBV9 and TRBJ1-5; weak D call: TRBD1 (6 bases). This CDR3 comprises 12 residues. The germline V gene encodes CDR1 SGDLS and CDR2 YYNGEE. V shed 5 bases and J shed 10 bases, with 13 bases lying between them. This CDR3 reads CASSTGTFPQHF. As DNA, the CDR3 is TGTGCCAGCAGTACAGGGACGTTCCCCCAGCATTTT.

The chain recombines TRBV19 with TRBJ2-3, with 12 bases fitting TRBD2. V was pared by 3 bases and J by 4 bases, with 11 bases of the junction left unmatched. Germline V gene lookup returns CDR1 LNHDA and CDR2 SQIVND (reference sequence). The CDR3 extends over 18 amino acids. The CDR3 DNA reads TGTGCCAGTAGTATTGGGGGTCTAGCGGGGGGGATCTCAGATACGCAGTATTTT. It yields the protein CASSIGGLAGGISDTQYF.